The 14 T cell receptor beta chains given below trace back to one sample, sequenced in a study of blood T cell repertoires in COVID-19. Sequenced by immunoSEQ multiplex PCR; TCRdb stores in-frame clones only, minus some. Among about 500,000 clones listed, less than 90% were seen once. The sample comprised peripheral blood. These receptors all come from a woman aged 45 to 65 with COVID-19, enrolled during active disease.

The V gene is TRBV6-5, the J gene TRBJ1-2, with 10 bases aligning to TRBD1. The CDR3 totals 16 residues. Trimming took 4 bases from V and 3 from J; bases not matched to a gene: 8. Per the germline V gene, CDR1 is MNHEY and CDR2 is SVGAGI. The CDR3: CASSFTTGTGDYGYTF. The CDR3 coding sequence is TGTGCCAGCAGTTTCACCACCGGGACAGGGGACTATGGCTACACCTTC.

This chain uses TRBV6-1 with TRBJ2-7; TRBD1 might be the D (8 bases). V lost 1 base and J lost 3, with 13 bases in between. Germline-derived CDR1 and CDR2 are MNHNS and SASEGT. The CDR3 totals 15 residues. CDR3 amino acids: CASSEGGGTGYEQYF. CDR3 bases: TGTGCCAGCAGTGAAGGGGGGGGGACAGGCTACGAGCAGTACTTC.

The chain couples TRBV24-1 to TRBJ2-3, with TRBD2 matching over 12 bases. This CDR3 is 16 amino acids long. The ends lost 2 bases at V and 1 base at J; junction bases unmatched: 0. CDR1 is KGHDR, CDR2 SFDVKD, per germline. CDR3 residues: CATSDWTSGGTDTQYF. The CDR3 region has the DNA TGTGCCACCAGTGATTGGACTAGCGGGGGCACAGATACGCAGTATTTT.

This chain connects TRBV3-1 (or the pseudogene TRBV3-2) to TRBJ1-2; TRBD1 matches at 10 bases. Germline CDR1 LGHDT, CDR2 YNNKEL (reference sequence). Losses at the gene ends were 6 bases for V and 6 bases for J; bases not matched to a gene: 10. This CDR3 region has 15 residues. The CDR3 region is CASSLARTGGDGYTF. The CDR3 bases are TGTGCCAGCAGTCTCGCAAGGACAGGGGGAGATGGCTACACCTTC.

The gene calls are TRBV10-3 and TRBJ1-5; D not certain. The germline V gene has CDR1 ENHRY and CDR2 SYGVKD. This CDR3 has 13 residues. Between the trimmed V and J ends, which lost 9 bases and 4 bases, there was a span of 13 bases. The CDR3 sequence is CAMSEGNNQPQHF. The CDR3 nucleotides read TGTGCCATGTCGGAGGGAAATAATCAGCCCCAGCATTTT.

The V and J genes are TRBV7-7 and TRBJ2-1, with 16 nucleotides matching TRBD2. The CDR3 runs to 15 residues. Trimming removed 5 bases from V and 9 bases from J; junction bases left unmatched: 4. Germline V gene data show CDR1 as SSHAT and CDR2 as FNYEAQ (reference sequence). CDR3 residues: CASSRGTSGGAEQFF. The CDR3 bases are TGTGCCAGCAGCCGCGGGACTAGCGGGGGGGCTGAGCAGTTCTTC.

The chain links TRBV5-1 to TRBJ1-3, with unresolved D. Germline values: CDR1 SGHRS, CDR2 YFSETQ. V lost 5 bases to trimming and J lost 0 bases, with 12 bases between them. The CDR3 loop spans 15 amino acids. The CDR3 nucleotides read TGCGCCAGCAGTTTGTCCTACAGCTCTGGAAACACCATATATTTT. Its translation is CASSLSYSSGNTIYF.

This chain links TRBV13 with TRBJ1-2; D gene ambiguous. Germline CDR1 is PRHDT and CDR2 is FYEKMQ (reference sequence). Trimming removed 5 bases from V and 2 bases from J, with 9 bases in between. CDR3 size: 13 residues. The CDR3 loop reads CASSKSSNYGYTF. In DNA, the CDR3 is TGTGCCAGCAGCAAGAGTTCGAACTATGGCTACACCTTC.

V and J are TRBV10-1 and TRBJ2-5, with D possibly TRBD2 on 6 matching bases. This CDR3 contains 14 residues. V dropped 0 bases and J dropped 5 bases, with 10 bases sitting between them. Germline-derived CDR1 and CDR2 are WNHNN and SYGVQD (reference sequence). In DNA form, the CDR3 reads TGCGCCAGCAGTGAGTCCCCCGGGGGTGAGACCCAGTACTTC. Translating gives CASSESPGGETQYF.

The chain links TRBV2 to TRBJ2-2; tentatively, D is TRBD2 (5 bases). CDR1 is SNHLY and CDR2 is FYNNEI in the germline V gene. V was shortened by 4 bases and J by 4 bases, with 13 bases between the two germline ends. CDR3 length: 15 amino acids. The CDR3 region has the DNA TGTGCCAGCAGTGGACTCGGGGTCGGCACCGGGGAGCTGTTTTTT. Protein: CASSGLGVGTGELFF. Filled out from reference TRBV2 and TRBJ2-2, the complete variable domain reads EPEVTQTPSHQVTQMGQEVILRCVPISNHLYFYWYRQILGQKVEFLVSFYNNEISEKSEIFDDQFSVERPDGSNFTLKIRSTKLEDSAMYFCASSGLGVGTGELFFGEGSRLTVL.

The V gene is TRBV6-5, the J gene TRBJ1-1, with D perhaps matching TRBD1 (5 bases). There are 14 residues in the CDR3. The germline gives CDR1 MNHEY, CDR2 SVGAGI. Trimming removed 8 bases from V and 4 bases from J, with 17 bases in between. For the CDR3, the DNA is TGTGCCAGCGGGACCGGCAAGGAGGGCACTGAAGCTTTCTTT. Amino acid sequence: CASGTGKEGTEAFF.

A few counts support this clone. At the DNA level, this CDR3 is encoded by other sequences in the same sample as well. The chain uses TRBV3-1 (or the pseudogene TRBV3-2) and TRBJ1-2; no clear D gene. Germline values: CDR1 LGHDT, CDR2 YNNKEL (reference sequence). V was clipped by 4 bases and J by 8 bases, with 8 bases between them. The length of the CDR3 is 11 residues. The CDR3 protein is CASSRGRGYTF. The CDR3 bases are TGTGCCAGCAGCCGTGGGAGAGGCTACACCTTC.

This clone was detected a few times. V gene TRBV27 combines with J gene TRBJ1-2; D unresolved. CDR1 and CDR2 from the germline V gene are MNHEY and SMNVEV (reference sequence). There are 14 residues in the CDR3. Trimming left V 5 bases short and J 0 bases short, with 10 bases between. This CDR3 is CASSPFTANYGYTF. DNA for the CDR3: TGTGCCAGCAGTCCCTTCACAGCTAACTATGGCTACACCTTC.

The chain recombines TRBV5-8 with TRBJ1-5, with TRBD1 matching over 7 bases. Losses at the gene ends were 6 bases for V and 7 bases for J; bases not matched to a gene: 16. CDR1 is SGHTS and CDR2 is YDEGEE in the germline V gene. This CDR3 contains 16 residues. CDR3: CASIHTGDRAEQPQHF. CDR3 DNA: TGTGCCAGCATCCACACAGGAGACAGGGCGGAACAGCCCCAGCATTTT.